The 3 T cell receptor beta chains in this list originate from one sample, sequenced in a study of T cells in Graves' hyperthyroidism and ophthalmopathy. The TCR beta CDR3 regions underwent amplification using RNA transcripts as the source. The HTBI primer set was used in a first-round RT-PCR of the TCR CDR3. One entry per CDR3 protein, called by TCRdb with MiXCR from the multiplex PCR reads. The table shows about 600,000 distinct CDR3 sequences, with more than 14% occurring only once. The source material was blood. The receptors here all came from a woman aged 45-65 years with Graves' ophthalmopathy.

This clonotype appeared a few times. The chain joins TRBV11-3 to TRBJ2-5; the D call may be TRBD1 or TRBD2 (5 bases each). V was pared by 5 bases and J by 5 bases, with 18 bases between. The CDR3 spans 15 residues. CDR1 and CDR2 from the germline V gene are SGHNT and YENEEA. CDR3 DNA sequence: TGTGCCAGCAGCACAGCGGAAGCTGGGACGGAGACCCAGTACTTC. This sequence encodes CASSTAEAGTETQYF.

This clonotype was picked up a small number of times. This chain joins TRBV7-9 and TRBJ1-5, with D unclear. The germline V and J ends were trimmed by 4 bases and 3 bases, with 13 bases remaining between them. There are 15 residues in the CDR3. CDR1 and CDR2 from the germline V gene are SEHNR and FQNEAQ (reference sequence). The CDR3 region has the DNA TGTGCCAGCAGCTCAGCAAGGACCGTCAATCAGCCCCAGCATTTT. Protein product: CASSSARTVNQPQHF. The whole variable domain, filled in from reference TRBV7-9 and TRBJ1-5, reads DTGVSQNPRHKITKRGQNVTFRCDPISEHNRLYWYRQTLGQGPEFLTYFQNEAQLEKSRLLSDRFSAERPKGSFSTLEIQRTEQGDSAMYLCASSSARTVNQPQHFGDGTRLSIL.

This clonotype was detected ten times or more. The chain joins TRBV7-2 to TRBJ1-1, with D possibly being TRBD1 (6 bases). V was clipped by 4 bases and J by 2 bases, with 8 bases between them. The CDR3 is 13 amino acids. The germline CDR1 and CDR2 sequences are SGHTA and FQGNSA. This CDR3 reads CASSSGTNTEAFF. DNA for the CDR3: TGTGCCAGCAGCTCTGGGACAAACACTGAAGCTTTCTTT.